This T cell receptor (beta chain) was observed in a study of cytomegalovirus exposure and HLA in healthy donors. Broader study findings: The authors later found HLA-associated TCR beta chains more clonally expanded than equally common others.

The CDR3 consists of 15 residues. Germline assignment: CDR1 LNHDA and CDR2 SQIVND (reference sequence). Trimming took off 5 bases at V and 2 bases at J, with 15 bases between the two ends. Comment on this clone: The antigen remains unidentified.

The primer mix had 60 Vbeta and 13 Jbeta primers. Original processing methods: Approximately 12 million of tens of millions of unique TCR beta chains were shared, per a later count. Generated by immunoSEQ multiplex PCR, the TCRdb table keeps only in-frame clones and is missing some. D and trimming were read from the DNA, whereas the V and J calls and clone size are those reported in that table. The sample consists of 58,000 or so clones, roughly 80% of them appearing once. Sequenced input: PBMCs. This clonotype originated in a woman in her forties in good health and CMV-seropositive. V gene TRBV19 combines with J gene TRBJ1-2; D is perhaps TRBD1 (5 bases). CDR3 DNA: TGTGCCAGTAGTCCCTCGGGACTGAGAAACTATGGCTACACCTTC. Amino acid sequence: CASSPSGLRNYGYTF.